This T cell receptor beta chain is drawn from a study of cytomegalovirus exposure and HLA in healthy donors (dated by TCRdb to between 2016 and 2019). Looking at the study overall: An earlier analysis of approximately 550 of the donors reported approximately 300 Gb of sequence data and approximately 110 million unique TCR beta sequences from 150 million to 200 million T cells. An early release covering 550 to 650 HLA-typed donors comprised about 300 gigabases of sequencing data and about 90 million unique TCR sequences. Of the 300 to 450 genotyped donors, 70% to 90% were placed in the genetic ancestry cluster associated with self-reported Caucasian donors. The study aimed to test whether cataloging public T cell receptors could reveal signatures of past pathogen exposure. Using immunosequencing, the study profiled T cell repertoires from fewer than 700 subjects and related those repertoires to cytomegalovirus serostatus. Besides the first cohort of 666 subjects, a separate validation cohort made up of about 120 different subjects was used. To predict cytomegalovirus infection status, the study combined high-throughput TCR immunosequencing, statistical association of individual TCRs with disease status, and machine learning. To study patterns of TCR occurrence, a later analysis re-analyzed previously published TCR beta repertoires from just over 650 donors and added high-resolution HLA genotyping. Rather than drawing on any new phenotypic data, the later analysis identified candidate immune exposures from TCR beta sequences and the way those sequences occurred across donors. To decide whether each TCR beta V gene segment behaved as functional or pseudogenic, an earlier analysis of some 600 of the donors relied on high-throughput TCR beta sequencing. Donor age, sex, ethnicity and CMV serostatus were compiled alongside the repertoire data. In a later genetic analysis, genome-wide SNP genotypes for about 55% of the roughly 700 donors were used, and that subset was treated as a discovery cohort. All discovery cohort repertoires had been generated on a single sequencing platform. Class I and class II HLA loci were covered by the typing at four-digit resolution. Typing coverage differed by locus: A, B, C, DRB1 and DQB1 were typed in roughly 620-630 donors, DQA1 in 500 to 550, DPA1 in around 580, and DPB1 in around 440. Four or five DR-DQ haplotypes were handled as single units for association and clustering, since linkage in the cohort was strong. Among about 390 genotyped donors of the cohort, an average of 235,054 unique TCR beta nucleotide sequences were sequenced per donor, roughly 18% of them non-productive.

Results the study describes overall, beyond this receptor: The study gave a list of around 170 TCR beta chains associated with cytomegalovirus. A cluster of highly shared sequence variants was judged likely to represent a technical artifact of the sequencing pipeline. In an earlier analysis of some 500 of the donors, most TCR beta V segments were observed in productive rearrangements about 90% or about 30% of the time, broadly matching IMGT annotations. A later analysis found that most CMV-associated TCR beta chains appeared HLA-restricted, with HLA associations seemingly driven largely by CMV exposure. It was suggested by the authors that the approach could potentially be generalized to other disease states and immunological phenotypes. Compared with the 666-donor mean, donors in an Asian-associated ancestry cluster had fewer N-insertions in productive TCRs, according to a later genetic analysis. While some public TCRs were present in many individuals, most TCR sequences turned up only very rarely across donors. In vitro tests confirmed that a few of the cytomegalovirus-associated TCR beta chains recognize cytomegalovirus antigens. Around 16 rarely observed V segments, including chromosome 9 orphons, were excluded from the earlier analysis of about 600 of the donors because counts were too low. In a later analysis, HLA-associated TCR beta chains showed more clonal expansion and lower generation probabilities than non-associated chains that were equally common. In a later analysis, about 17,000 TCR beta sequences were associated with specific HLA alleles at a false discovery rate of 0.05. In a later analysis, TCR association rates were found to vary across HLA loci, with the most associated TCRs seen for DRB1 alleles and the fewest for HLA-C alleles. Because some donors lacked HLA typing at each locus, the association tests relied only on the typed subset. In both the original and validation cohorts, the classifier was reported to diagnose cytomegalovirus status with high specificity and sensitivity. Several of the top co-occurrence clusters appeared to be linked to parvovirus B19, influenza, CMV and Epstein-Barr virus, according to a later analysis. A later genetic analysis associated a missense DCLRE1C variant with V-gene and J-gene trimming of TCR beta chains, and an independent cohort replicated the association. A further reported finding was that TCR beta sequences accurately predicted the HLA-A and HLA-B alleles for most subjects in the first cohort. Presence/absence analyses assumed roughly uniform sequencing depth across donors, an assumption that may not hold. Linkage disequilibrium might explain the correlated functional status among segregating V segments, but an unknown experimental factor could not be ruled out. The cohort was sequenced for TCR beta chains only, and without alpha or paired-chain data the features that could be detected were limited. When HLA alleles, especially DR and DQ, strongly co-occurred, TCR associations were difficult to assign to individual alleles. Some IMGT-functional V segments, including TRBV6-2 and TRBV6-3, could not be told apart with the 87-base-pair reads, so those segments were excluded. Immune exposure information for the cohort was limited to CMV serostatus.

Library prep was done by the immunoSEQ multiplex PCR assay. For the multiplex PCR, a mixture combining 60 forward primers for TCR Vbeta segments and 13 reverse primers for TCR Jbeta segments was used. Amplification of the CDR3 region of rearranged TCR beta genes was performed with a multiplex PCR assay on genomic DNA. The amplified TCR beta libraries were sequenced on the Illumina HiSeq System as 87-base-pair reads. The paper's processing steps were these. A later analysis counted 65 million to 90 million unique TCR beta chains across the 650 to 800 repertoires, and 10 million to 11 million of these chains were shared by at least two donors. A nearest-neighbor algorithm error-corrected the raw reads and collapsed the reads into unique sequences, merging closely related sequences to remove PCR and sequencing errors. To assign V, D and J gene segments, CDR3 sequences were aligned to IMGT reference sequences. For a sequence to be retained, a match of at least six nucleotides to both a V gene segment and a J gene segment was required. A rearrangement was called productive if the CDR3 had no stop codons and remained in frame with V and J, and every other rearrangement was called non-productive. CDR3 was defined according to IMGT convention as the region running from the second conserved V-encoded cysteine to the conserved J-encoded phenylalanine. Sequences without an unambiguous match to a single V gene segment were excluded from the earlier analysis of about 600 of the donors. An earlier analysis of a few hundred of the donors classified V segments as functional when productive rearrangements were above 56.7% and as segregating when the standard deviation between donors was above 5%. A statistical classification framework was developed to diagnose cytomegalovirus status using the catalog of TCR beta chain sequences. V and J gene assignment, in a later analysis, came from comparing TCR nucleotide sequences with IMGT/GENE-DB human TR gene sequences. A later analysis assigned CDR3 sequences and most-parsimonious VDJ recombination scenarios with the TCRdist pipeline. A later analysis defined each TCR beta chain by its CDR3 amino acid sequence plus V-gene family, and excluded reads lacking a unique V-gene family. A later analysis removed several hundred highly shared, low-generation-probability nucleotide sequences to deal with suspected cross-contamination and a sequencing artifact. For each public chain, a later analysis derived a clonal expansion index from normalized ranks of inferred template counts within each repertoire. Generation probabilities in a later analysis came from a VDJ recombination model fitted to out-of-frame rearrangements, and those results were checked against IGoR. In a later analysis, TCR-TCR, TCR-HLA and TCR-CMV co-occurrence was scored with hypergeometric tests, and a repertoire-size bias correction was applied to TCR pairs. False discovery rates were estimated in a later analysis by permuting HLA or CMV assignments 20 times. In a later analysis, co-occurring TCRs were grouped using DBSCAN, and TCRdist sequence similarity was added for clustering within HLA-allele-positive subsets. For co-occurrence clustering, repertoires with fewer than 30,000 or more than 120,000 public chains were excluded, along with five or six repertoires with anomalous nucleotide sharing. This is the immuneACCESS table as TCRdb keeps it, with only in-frame sequences that have V and J called. A part of the clones is gone; compared with another copy, unresolved V genes explain less than half, and the rest is unexplained. The V and J calls and the clone size are those of that table, but D and trimming were determined from the DNA. The sample yields approximately 210,000 clones; about 80% were counted once. The top ten clones comprise about 1% of the sample.

V was cut back by 4 bases and J by 7 bases, leaving a gap of 9 bases between them. The CDR3, cysteine through phenylalanine, is 11 amino acids long. The entry retains the CDR3 DNA only, 33 bases that are in frame from base 1. The cohort comprised some 680 healthy bone marrow donors. All cohort members were sampled while nominally healthy, although unrecorded immune exposures were likely present. The donor tested CMV seronegative, placing the donor among the approximately 400 seronegative members of the cohort. A peripheral blood sample was provided by each donor, and peripheral blood mononuclear cells were used for TCR beta sequencing. The Qiagen DNeasy Blood Extraction Kit was used to extract genomic DNA from the blood cell samples. In its sample, this clone was seen once. Which antigen it targets is not known. No much larger clone is present one base from it, and per-base qualities are unavailable.

The TCR was taken from a woman aged 40 to 50 in good health and CMV-seronegative. Material: PBMCs. The V and J genes are TRBV5-3 and TRBJ2-7; TRBD2 is possibly the D segment (5 matching bases). TRBV5-3 is an open reading frame, and its role is uncertain. The CDR3 here reads CARSPEREQYF. The DNA sequence follows: TGTGCCAGAAGCCCTGAGCGGGAGCAGTACTTC.